This T cell receptor (beta chain) was captured in a study of graft-versus-host responses after intestinal transplantation. Study overall: The transplants performed in recipients were multivisceral, liver-intestinal, or isolated intestinal. Every recipient had anti-thymocyte globulin induction and two to three years of tacrolimus plus steroids. General study results and limits: Some patients had graft-donor T cell macrochimerism, and their allografts showed high graft-versus-host to host-versus-graft clonal ratios. Recipient marrow harbored GvH clones, some of which surfaced first in ileum or blood.

Germline V gives CDR1 SGHVS, CDR2 FQNEAQ. The CDR3 has 18 amino acids. V lost 5 bases, J lost 1 base, and 20 bases lay in between. Assay used: immunoSEQ multiplex PCR; TCRdb lists only in-frame clones, some missing. The table records some 40,000 clones, more than 85% of them present only once. In regard to this clone: Its specificity is unknown.

The source material was PBMCs, sampled 524 days after transplant. The source of this sequence is a human patient who received an intestinal transplant, so some T cells may come from the graft donor. The J gene is TRBJ1-4, the V gene TRBV7-8, with D uncertain. CDR3 DNA sequence: TGTGCCAGCAGCCAGTCGGGTACACCACCTGAAACTAATGAAAAACTGTTTTTT. Translating it yields CASSQSGTPPETNEKLFF.